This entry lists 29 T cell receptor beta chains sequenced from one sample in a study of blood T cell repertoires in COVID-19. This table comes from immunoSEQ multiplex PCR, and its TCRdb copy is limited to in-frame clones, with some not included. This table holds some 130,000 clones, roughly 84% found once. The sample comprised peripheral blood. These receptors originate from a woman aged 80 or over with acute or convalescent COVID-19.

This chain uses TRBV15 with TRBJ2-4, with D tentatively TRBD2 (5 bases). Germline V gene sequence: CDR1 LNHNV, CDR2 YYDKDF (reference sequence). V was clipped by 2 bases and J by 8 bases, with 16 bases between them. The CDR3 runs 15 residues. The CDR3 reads CATSRNGGEVDIQYF. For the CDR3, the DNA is TGTGCCACCAGCAGAAATGGAGGCGAAGTAGACATTCAGTACTTC.

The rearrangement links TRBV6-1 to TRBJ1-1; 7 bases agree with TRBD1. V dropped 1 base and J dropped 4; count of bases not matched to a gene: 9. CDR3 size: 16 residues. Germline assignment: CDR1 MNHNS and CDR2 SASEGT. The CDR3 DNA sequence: TGTGCCAGCAGTGAAGGCTATGGCGCAGGGGGCACTGAAGCTTTCTTT. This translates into CASSEGYGAGGTEAFF.

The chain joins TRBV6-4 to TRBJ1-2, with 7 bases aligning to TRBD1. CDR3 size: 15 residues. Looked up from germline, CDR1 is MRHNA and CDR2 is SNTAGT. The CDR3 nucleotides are TGTCCCATCAGGCCTCGAGACAGGGTGGAAGAGGGCTACACCTTC. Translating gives CPIRPRDRVEEGYTF.

As DNA, the CDR3 is TGTGCCAGCAGCTTGACTAGCGGGAGAGATTACGAGCAGTACTTC. It encodes CASSLTSGRDYEQYF. The chain has TRBV7-2 and TRBJ2-7; 12 nucleotides line up with TRBD2. Germline lookup yields CDR1 SGHTA and CDR2 FQGNSA. V trimming: 3 bases; J trimming: 4 bases; junction bases outside the gene matches: 4. The CDR3 spans 15 residues.

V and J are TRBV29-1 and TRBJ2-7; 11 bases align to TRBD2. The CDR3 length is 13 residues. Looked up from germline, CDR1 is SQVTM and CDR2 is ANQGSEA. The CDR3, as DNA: TGCAGTGGTAGCGGGAGGGCCGAGAACGAGCAGTACTTC. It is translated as CSGSGRAENEQYF.

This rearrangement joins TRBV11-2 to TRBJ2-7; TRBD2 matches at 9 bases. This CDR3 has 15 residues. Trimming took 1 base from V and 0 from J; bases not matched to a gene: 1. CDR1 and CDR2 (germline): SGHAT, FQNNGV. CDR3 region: CASSLASGASYEQYF. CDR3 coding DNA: TGTGCCAGCAGCTTAGCTAGCGGGGCCTCCTACGAGCAGTACTTC.

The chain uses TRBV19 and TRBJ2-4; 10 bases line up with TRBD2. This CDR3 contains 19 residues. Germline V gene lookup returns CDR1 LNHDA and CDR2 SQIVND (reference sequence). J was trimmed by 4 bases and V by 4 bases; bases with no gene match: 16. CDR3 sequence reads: CASSRDTVSSGSVKNIQYF. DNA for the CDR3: TGTGCCAGTAGTAGGGACACCGTTTCTAGCGGGAGCGTTAAAAACATTCAGTACTTC. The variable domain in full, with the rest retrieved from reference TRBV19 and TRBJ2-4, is DGGITQSPKYLFRKEGQNVTLSCEQNLNHDAMYWYRQDPGQGLRLIYYSQIVNDFQKGDIAEGYSVSREKKESFPLTVTSAQKNPTAFYLCASSRDTVSSGSVKNIQYFGAGTRLSVL.

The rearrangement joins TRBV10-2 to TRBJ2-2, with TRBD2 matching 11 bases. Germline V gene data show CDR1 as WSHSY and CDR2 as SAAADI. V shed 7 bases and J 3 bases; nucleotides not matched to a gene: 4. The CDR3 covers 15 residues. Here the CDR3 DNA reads TGCGCCAGCATTGGGACTAGCGGTCACACCGGGGAGCTGTTTTTT. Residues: CASIGTSGHTGELFF.

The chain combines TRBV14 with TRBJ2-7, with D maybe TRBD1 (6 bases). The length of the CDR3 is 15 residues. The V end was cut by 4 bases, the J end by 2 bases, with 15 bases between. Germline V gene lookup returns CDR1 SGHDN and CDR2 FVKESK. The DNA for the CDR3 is TGTGCCAGCAGCCTCGGGACACTTATAACCTACGAGCAGTACTTC. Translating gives CASSLGTLITYEQYF.

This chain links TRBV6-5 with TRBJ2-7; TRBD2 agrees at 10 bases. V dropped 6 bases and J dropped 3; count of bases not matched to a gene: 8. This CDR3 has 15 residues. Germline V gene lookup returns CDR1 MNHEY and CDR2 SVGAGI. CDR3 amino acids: CASRPRSSGSYEQYF. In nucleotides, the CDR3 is TGTGCCAGCAGGCCCCGGTCTAGCGGGAGCTACGAGCAGTACTTC.

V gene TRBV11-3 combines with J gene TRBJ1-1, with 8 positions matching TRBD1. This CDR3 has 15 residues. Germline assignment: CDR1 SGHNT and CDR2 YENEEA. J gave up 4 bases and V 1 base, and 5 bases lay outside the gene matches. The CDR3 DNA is TGTGCCAGCAGCTTAGGGGGACAGGAATCCACTGAAGCTTTCTTT. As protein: CASSLGGQESTEAFF.

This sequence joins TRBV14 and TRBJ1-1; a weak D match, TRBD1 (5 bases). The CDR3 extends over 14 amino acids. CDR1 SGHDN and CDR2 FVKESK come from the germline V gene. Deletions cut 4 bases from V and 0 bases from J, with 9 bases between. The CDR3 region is CASSRAGMNTEAFF. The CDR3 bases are TGTGCCAGCAGCCGGGCAGGGATGAACACTGAAGCTTTCTTT.

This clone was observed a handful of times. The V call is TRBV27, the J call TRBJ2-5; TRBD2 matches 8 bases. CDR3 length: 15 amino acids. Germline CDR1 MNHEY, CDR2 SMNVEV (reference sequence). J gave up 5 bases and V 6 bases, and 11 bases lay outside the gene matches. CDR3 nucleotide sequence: TGTGCCAGCAGCCCGCAGCGACGGGGGGGGGAGACCCAGTACTTC. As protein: CASSPQRRGGETQYF.

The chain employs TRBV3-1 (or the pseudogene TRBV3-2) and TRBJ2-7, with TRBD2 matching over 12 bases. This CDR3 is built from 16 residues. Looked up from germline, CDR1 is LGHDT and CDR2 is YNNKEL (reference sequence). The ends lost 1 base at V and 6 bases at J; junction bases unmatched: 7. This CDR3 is CASSQGSSGRAFEQYF. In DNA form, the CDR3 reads TGTGCCAGCAGCCAAGGCTCTAGCGGGAGGGCCTTCGAGCAGTACTTC.

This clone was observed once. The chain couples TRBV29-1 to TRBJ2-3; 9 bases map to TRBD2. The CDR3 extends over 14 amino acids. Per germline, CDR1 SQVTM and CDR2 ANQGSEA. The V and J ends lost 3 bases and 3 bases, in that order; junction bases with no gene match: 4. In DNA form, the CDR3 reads TGCAGCGTTGAGGGGCGGGAGGGGACAGATACGCAGTATTTT. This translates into CSVEGREGTDTQYF.

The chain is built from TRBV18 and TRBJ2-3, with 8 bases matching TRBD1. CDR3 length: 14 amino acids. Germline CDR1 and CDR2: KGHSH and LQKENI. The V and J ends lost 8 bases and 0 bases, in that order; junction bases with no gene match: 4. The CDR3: CASAQGASTDTQYF. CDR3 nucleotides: TGTGCCAGCGCGCAGGGGGCGAGCACAGATACGCAGTATTTT.

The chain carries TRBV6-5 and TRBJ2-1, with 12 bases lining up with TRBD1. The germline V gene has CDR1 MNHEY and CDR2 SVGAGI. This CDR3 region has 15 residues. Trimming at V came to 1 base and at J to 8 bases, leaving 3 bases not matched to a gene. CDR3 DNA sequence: TGTGCCAGCAGTTACTTCGGGACAGGGGGCTATGAGCAGTTCTTC. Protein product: CASSYFGTGGYEQFF.

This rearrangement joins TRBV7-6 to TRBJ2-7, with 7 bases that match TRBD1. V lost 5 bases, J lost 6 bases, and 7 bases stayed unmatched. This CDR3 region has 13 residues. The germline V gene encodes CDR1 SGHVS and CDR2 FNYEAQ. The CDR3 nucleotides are TGTGCCAGCAGCGTCGGGACAGCGCGCGAGCAGTACTTC. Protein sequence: CASSVGTAREQYF.

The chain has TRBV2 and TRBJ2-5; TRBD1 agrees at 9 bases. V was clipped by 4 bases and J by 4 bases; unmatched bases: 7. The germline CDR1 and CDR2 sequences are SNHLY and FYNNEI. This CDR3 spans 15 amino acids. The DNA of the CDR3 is TGTGCCAGCAGTGGGGACAGGGTGGGTCGAGAGACCCAGTACTTC. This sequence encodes CASSGDRVGRETQYF. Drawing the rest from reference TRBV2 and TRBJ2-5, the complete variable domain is EPEVTQTPSHQVTQMGQEVILRCVPISNHLYFYWYRQILGQKVEFLVSFYNNEISEKSEIFDDQFSVERPDGSNFTLKIRSTKLEDSAMYFCASSGDRVGRETQYFGPGTRLLVL.

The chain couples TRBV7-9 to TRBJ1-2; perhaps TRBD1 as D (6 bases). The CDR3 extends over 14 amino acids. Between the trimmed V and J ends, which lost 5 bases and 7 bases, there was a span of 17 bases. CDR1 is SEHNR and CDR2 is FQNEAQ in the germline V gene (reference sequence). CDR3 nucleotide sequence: TGTGCCAGCAGCCGGGACACACCGCGTTCTGGCTACACCTTC. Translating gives CASSRDTPRSGYTF.

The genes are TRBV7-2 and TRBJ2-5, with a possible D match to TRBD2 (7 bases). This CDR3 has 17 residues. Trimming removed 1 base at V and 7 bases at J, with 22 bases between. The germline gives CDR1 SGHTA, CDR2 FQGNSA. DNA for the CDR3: TGTGCCAGCAGCTTAGGGGCAGGCGGGGGCCCGGGGTGGACCCAGTACTTC. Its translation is CASSLGAGGGPGWTQYF.

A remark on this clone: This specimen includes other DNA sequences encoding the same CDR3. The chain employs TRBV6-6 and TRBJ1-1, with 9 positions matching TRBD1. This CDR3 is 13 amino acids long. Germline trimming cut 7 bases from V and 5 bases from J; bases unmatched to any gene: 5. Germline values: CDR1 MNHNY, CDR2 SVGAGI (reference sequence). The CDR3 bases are TGTGCCAGCACTGGGACAGGGAGAACTGAAGCTTTCTTT. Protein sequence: CASTGTGRTEAFF.

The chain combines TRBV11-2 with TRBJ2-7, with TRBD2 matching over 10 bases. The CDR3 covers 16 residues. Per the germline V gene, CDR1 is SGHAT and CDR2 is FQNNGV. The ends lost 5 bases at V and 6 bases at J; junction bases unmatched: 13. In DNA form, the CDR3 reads TGTGCCAGCAGCCCAGGGCGGCTAGCGGGAGAGGTCGAGCAGTACTTC. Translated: CASSPGRLAGEVEQYF. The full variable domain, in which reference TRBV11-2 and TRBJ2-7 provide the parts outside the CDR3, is EAGVAQSPRYKIIEKRQSVAFWCNPISGHATLYWYQQILGQGPKLLIQFQNNGVVDDSQLPKDRFSAERLKGVDSTLKIQPAKLEDSAVYLCASSPGRLAGEVEQYFGPGTRLTVT.

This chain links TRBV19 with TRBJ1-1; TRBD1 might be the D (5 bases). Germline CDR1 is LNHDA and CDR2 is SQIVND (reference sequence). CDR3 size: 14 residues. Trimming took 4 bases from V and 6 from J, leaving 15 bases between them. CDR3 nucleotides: TGTGCCAGTAGTACCCTCGGGGGTAGCGCTGAAGCTTTCTTT. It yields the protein CASSTLGGSAEAFF.

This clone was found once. The CDR3 protein is CASSGGRGRDSPLHF. CDR3 sequence (DNA): TGTGCCAGCAGTGGGGGCCGAGGCAGGGACTCACCCCTCCACTTT. This sequence joins TRBV28 and TRBJ1-6; maybe TRBD1 (6 bases). Germline CDR1 reads MDHEN; CDR2 reads SYDVKM. CDR3 length: 15 residues. Trimming cost V 5 bases and J 10 bases, with 18 bases left between them.

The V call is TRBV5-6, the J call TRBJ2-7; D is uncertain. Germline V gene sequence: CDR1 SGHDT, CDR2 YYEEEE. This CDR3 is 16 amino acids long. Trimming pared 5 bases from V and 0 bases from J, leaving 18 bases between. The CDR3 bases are TGTGCCAGCAGTACCAAGACAAGGCACGACTCCTACGAGCAGTACTTC. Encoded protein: CASSTKTRHDSYEQYF.

DNA of the CDR3: TGTGCCAGCAGCCAAGGGCTAATGACAGGGAGCCAAGAGACCCAGTACTTC. Translation: CASSQGLMTGSQETQYF. The chain is built from TRBV3-1 (or the pseudogene TRBV3-2) and TRBJ2-5, with 7 bases that match TRBD1. The germline CDR1 and CDR2 sequences are LGHDT and YNNKEL (reference sequence). The CDR3 contains 17 residues. The ends lost 1 base at V and 1 base at J; junction bases unmatched: 9.

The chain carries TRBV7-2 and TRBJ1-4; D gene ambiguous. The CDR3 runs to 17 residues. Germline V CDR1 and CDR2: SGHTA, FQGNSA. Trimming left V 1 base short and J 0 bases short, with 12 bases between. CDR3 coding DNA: TGTGCCAGCAGCTTAGGGTGGAGGGAGACAACTAATGAAAAACTGTTTTTT. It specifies CASSLGWRETTNEKLFF.

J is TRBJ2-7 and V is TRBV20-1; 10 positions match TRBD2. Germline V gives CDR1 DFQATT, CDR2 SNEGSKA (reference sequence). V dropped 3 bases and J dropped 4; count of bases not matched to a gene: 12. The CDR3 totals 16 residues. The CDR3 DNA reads TGCAGTGCTAGTCACAAGAGTCTAGCGGGGGATTACGAGCAGTACTTC. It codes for CSASHKSLAGDYEQYF.